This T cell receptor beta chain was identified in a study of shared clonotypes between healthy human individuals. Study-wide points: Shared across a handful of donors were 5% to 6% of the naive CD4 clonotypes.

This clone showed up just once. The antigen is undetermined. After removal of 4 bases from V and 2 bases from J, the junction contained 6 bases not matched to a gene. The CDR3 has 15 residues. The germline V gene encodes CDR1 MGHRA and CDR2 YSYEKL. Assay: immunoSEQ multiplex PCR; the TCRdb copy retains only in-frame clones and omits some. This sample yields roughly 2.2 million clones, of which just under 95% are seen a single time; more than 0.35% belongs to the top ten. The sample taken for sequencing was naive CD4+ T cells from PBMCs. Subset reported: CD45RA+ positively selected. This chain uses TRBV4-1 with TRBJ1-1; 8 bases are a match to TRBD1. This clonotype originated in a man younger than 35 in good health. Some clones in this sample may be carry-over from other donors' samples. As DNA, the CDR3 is TGCGCCAGCAGCCCGCCCAGGGGGCCCAACACTGAAGCTTTCTTT. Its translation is CASSPPRGPNTEAFF.